This TCR beta chain was recovered during a study of Tregs in tolerant kidney transplant recipients. Study-wide results and caveats: Biological reproducibility was not directly addressed in this study. The most relevant donor-specific Treg TCRbeta repertoire apparently came from expansion with activated donor B cells. Changing PCR primers prevented nucleotide comparison between some patients' samples.

Notes on this clone: Its specificity is not known.

The method was immunoSEQ multiplex PCR; TCRdb's version includes in-frame clones alone and lacks a portion of them. Among around 98,000 clones listed, 90% to 95% were seen once. This CDR3 has 15 residues. The V end lost 2 bases, the J end lost 1 base, and 11 bases lay between the germline ends. Looked up from germline, CDR1 is KGHSH and CDR2 is LQKENI. The specimen was CD4+ T cells from blood, collected before the transplant. The V call is TRBV18, the J call TRBJ1-1; D is unclear. The source is a human donor who received a combined kidney and bone marrow transplant. In DNA form, the CDR3 reads TGTGCCAGCTCACCATGGCAGGAGGGGAACACTGAAGCTTTCTTT. Its protein product is CASSPWQEGNTEAFF.